Below are 7 T cell receptor beta chains sequenced from a single sample in a study of pediatric ulcerative colitis. Rectal tissue came from one to two pinch biopsies taken at colonoscopy. The protocol was immunoSEQ multiplex PCR, while the TCRdb copy is restricted to in-frame clones and leaves out a portion. This sample has around 12,000 clones; around 77% occur once, and the top ten carry 4.5%. Sequenced input: gut tissue. These receptor sequences come from a boy younger than 18 who was a control in a study of pediatric ulcerative colitis.

About this clone: An end of the junction does not agree with germline; a read error may underlie this. Distinct nucleotide sequences in the sample also encode this CDR3. V usage is TRBV11-3 and J usage is TRBJ1-2, with D unclear. The germline CDR1 and CDR2 sequences are SGHNT and YENEEA. The CDR3 is 13 residues long. The CDR3, as DNA: TGCGCCAGCAGCTTAGACCTTAACTATGGCTACACCTTC. Protein sequence: CASSLDLNYGYTF.

The V gene is TRBV5-6, the J gene TRBJ2-3, with D unresolved. Germline V lookup: CDR1 SGHDT, CDR2 YYEEEE. Trimming shortened V by 3 bases and J by 2 bases, and 7 bases separated the two germline ends. This CDR3 has 13 amino acids. This chain's CDR3 is CASSSDHTDTQYF. CDR3 nucleotides: TGTGCCAGCAGCTCGGACCACACAGATACGCAGTATTTT.

This chain links TRBV5-4 with TRBJ2-2; tentative D call: TRBD1 (6 bases). Germline values: CDR1 SGHNT, CDR2 YYREEE (reference sequence). This CDR3 has 15 residues. V was cut by 0 bases and J by 7 bases, with 13 bases left in between. The CDR3 is CASSLETGIFGELFF. CDR3 nucleotides: TGTGCCAGCAGCTTGGAAACAGGGATTTTCGGGGAGCTGTTTTTT.

The genes are TRBV4-2 and TRBJ2-7; D is possibly TRBD1 (6 bases). Germline loops: CDR1 LGHNA, CDR2 YNFKEQ. This CDR3 contains 20 residues. V was shortened by 0 bases and J by 3 bases, with 27 bases between the two germline ends. The CDR3 is CASSQDPSGRGASLIYEQYF. CDR3 coding DNA: TGTGCCAGCAGCCAAGATCCGTCAGGCAGGGGTGCCTCTTTAATCTACGAGCAGTACTTC.

The chain carries TRBV29-1 and TRBJ2-1; the match to TRBD1 covers 10 bases. The CDR3 has 12 amino acids. The V and J ends lost 7 bases and 8 bases, in that order; junction bases with no gene match: 5. Germline CDR1 is SQVTM and CDR2 is ANQGSEA. CDR3 residues: CSARDRGDEQFF. In DNA, the CDR3 is TGCAGCGCGAGGGACAGGGGCGATGAGCAGTTCTTC.

The genes are TRBV11-1 and TRBJ2-1; the match to TRBD2 covers 13 bases. V lost 0 bases and J lost 10; bases outside the gene matches: 9. Germline-derived CDR1 and CDR2 are SGHAT and FQDESV (reference sequence). This CDR3 spans 17 amino acids. The chain's CDR3 is CASSLARTSGREREQFF. CDR3 sequence (DNA): TGTGCCAGCAGCTTAGCCAGAACTAGCGGGAGGGAAAGAGAGCAGTTCTTC.

V is TRBV4-2 and J is TRBJ2-3; maybe TRBD1 (6 bases). The V end was cut by 4 bases, the J end by 0 bases, with 14 bases between. The length of the CDR3 is 16 residues. Germline CDR1 LGHNA, CDR2 YNFKEQ. In DNA, the CDR3 is TGTGCCAGCAGCCCCCGGGCAGGGGAGAGCACAGATACGCAGTATTTT. Protein product: CASSPRAGESTDTQYF.